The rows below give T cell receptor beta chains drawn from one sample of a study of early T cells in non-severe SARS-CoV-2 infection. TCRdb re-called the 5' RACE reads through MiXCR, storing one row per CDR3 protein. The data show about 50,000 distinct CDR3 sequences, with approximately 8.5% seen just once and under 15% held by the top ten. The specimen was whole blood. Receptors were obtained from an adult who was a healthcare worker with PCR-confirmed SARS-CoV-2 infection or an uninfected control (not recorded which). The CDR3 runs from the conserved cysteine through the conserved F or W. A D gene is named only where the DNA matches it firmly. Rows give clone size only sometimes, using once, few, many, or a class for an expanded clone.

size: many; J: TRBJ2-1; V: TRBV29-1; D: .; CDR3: CSVYIEISYNEQFF; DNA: TGCAGCGTATATATAGAAATCTCCTACAATGAGCAGTTCTTC
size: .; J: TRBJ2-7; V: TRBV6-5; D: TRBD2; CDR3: CASMSGSHEQYF; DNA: TGTGCCAGCATGAGCGGGAGTCACGAGCAGTACTTC
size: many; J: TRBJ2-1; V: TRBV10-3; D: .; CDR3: CAISDTVIGGGSYNEQFF; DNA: TGTGCCATCAGCGATACCGTGATTGGTGGGGGCTCCTACAATGAGCAGTTCTTC
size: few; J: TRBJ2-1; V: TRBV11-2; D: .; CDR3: CASSPGVRTREWNEQFF; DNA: TGTGCCAGCAGCCCAGGCGTCCGGACAAGGGAGTGGAATGAGCAGTTCTTC
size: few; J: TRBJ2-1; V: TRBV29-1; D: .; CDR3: CSVGSSYNEQFF; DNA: TGCAGCGTCGGAAGCTCCTACAATGAGCAGTTCTTC
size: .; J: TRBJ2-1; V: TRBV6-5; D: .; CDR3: CASSYHATPYNEQFF; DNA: TGTGCCAGCAGTTACCATGCCACGCCATACAATGAGCAGTTCTTC
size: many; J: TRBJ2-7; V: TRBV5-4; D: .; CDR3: CASSLGWGQGNSYEQYF; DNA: TGTGCCAGCAGCTTGGGATGGGGGCAGGGAAACTCCTACGAGCAGTACTTC
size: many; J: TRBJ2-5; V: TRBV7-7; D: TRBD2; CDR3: CASSHGLAGGETQYF; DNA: TGTGCCAGCAGCCATGGACTAGCGGGAGGAGAGACCCAGTACTTC
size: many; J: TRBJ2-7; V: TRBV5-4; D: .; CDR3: CASSHRPTPGPYEQYF; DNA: TGTGCCAGCAGCCACCGCCCTACTCCCGGGCCCTACGAGCAGTACTTC
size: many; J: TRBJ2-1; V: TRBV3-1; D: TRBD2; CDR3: CASSPRQRGPYNEQFF; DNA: TGTGCCAGCAGCCCCCGCCAGCGGGGACCCTACAATGAGCAGTTCTTC
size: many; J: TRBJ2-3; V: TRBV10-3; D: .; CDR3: CAISRGFSADTQYF; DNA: TGTGCCATCAGTAGAGGGTTCTCCGCAGATACGCAGTATTTT
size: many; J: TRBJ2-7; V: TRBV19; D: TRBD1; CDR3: CASSWSAGGYEQYF; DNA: TGTGCCAGTAGTTGGAGCGCAGGGGGCTACGAGCAGTACTTC
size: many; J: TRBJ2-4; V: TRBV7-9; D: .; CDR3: CASSRDLMAKNIQYF; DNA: TGTGCCAGCAGCCGGGACCTTATGGCCAAAAACATTCAGTACTTC
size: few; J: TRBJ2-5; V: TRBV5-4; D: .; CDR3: CASSLASGTTLSRPQYF; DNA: TGTGCCAGCAGCTTGGCTTCCGGGACAACCCTGAGCCGACCCCAGTACTTC
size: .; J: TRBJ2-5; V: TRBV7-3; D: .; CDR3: CASSRLGGGQETQYF; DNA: TGTGCCAGCAGCAGATTAGGGGGAGGACAAGAGACCCAGTACTTC
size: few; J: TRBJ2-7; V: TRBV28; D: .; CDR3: CAREGSYYEQYF; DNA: TGTGCCCGTGAAGGCAGTTACTACGAGCAGTACTTC
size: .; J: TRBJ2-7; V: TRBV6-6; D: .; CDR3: CASSLVEGIVYEQYF; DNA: TGTGCCAGCAGTCTTGTGGAGGGGATTGTCTACGAGCAGTACTTC
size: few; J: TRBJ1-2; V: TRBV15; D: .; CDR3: CATSPNPGPNNYGYTF; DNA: TGTGCCACCAGCCCGAATCCGGGACCGAATAACTATGGCTACACCTTC
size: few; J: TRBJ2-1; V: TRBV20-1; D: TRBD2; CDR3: CSAGLLAGGNEQFF; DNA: TGCAGTGCTGGTCTACTAGCGGGAGGTAATGAGCAGTTCTTC
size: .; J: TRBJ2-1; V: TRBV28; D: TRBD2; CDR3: CASSLSPRAGFSYNEQFF; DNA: TGTGCCAGCAGTTTGTCTCCGAGAGCGGGATTCTCCTACAATGAGCAGTTCTTC
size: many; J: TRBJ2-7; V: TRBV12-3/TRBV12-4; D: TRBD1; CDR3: CASSLGAGQGAGKQYF; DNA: TGTGCCAGCAGTTTAGGCGCGGGACAGGGGGCTGGGAAGCAGTACTTC